The T cell receptor beta chain described here comes from a study of graft-versus-host responses after intestinal transplantation listed by TCRdb under 2021. Looking at the study overall: The transplants that recipients got were multivisceral, liver-intestinal, or isolated intestinal. Anti-thymocyte globulin induction was given to all recipients, followed by maintenance tacrolimus and steroids for approximately 3 years. After intestinal transplantation, graft-versus-host and host-versus-graft alloreactive T cell clones in the graft, circulation and bone marrow were tracked using bulk TCR-beta CDR3 sequencing. Alloreactive clones were identified by sequencing pre-transplant mixed lymphocyte reaction products and comparing these products with unstimulated pre-transplant donor and recipient T cells. A cohort of about 25 intestinal transplant recipients, including one retransplant, was enrolled, and a few patients lacking pretransplant specimens were excluded. Donor T cell macrochimerism was defined as a peak of at least 4% donor T cells among recipient peripheral blood mononuclear cells. Rather than going through the commercial service, samples from a few later patients were sequenced in-house on an Illumina MiSeq and processed with MiXCR.

General conclusions and limits of the study: The conclusions were limited by the relatively low number and heterogeneity of the intestinal transplant patients. GvH clones turned up in recipient bone marrow, with some appearing earlier in ileal mucosa or blood, a pattern consistent with an intestinal mucosal origin. Early after transplant, declines in HvG clones were associated with peak levels of circulating GvH clones. Patients with donor T cell macrochimerism had high GvH to HvG T cell clonal ratios in their allografts.

Remarks on this clone: The antigen it recognizes is unknown. No much larger clonotype is one base removed from it; base qualities were not supplied.

This specimen's time point label, interpreted: cells obtained before transplantation from donor or recipient. CD3+CD4+ and CD3+CD8+ populations were FACS-sorted from unstimulated pre-transplant donor and recipient cells taken from spleen or lymph nodes. The CDR3 goes from the cysteine to the phenylalanine over 13 residues. The entry retains the CDR3 DNA only, 39 bases that are in frame from base 1. V is pared back by 5 bases and J by 3 bases, with 10 bases lying between the germline termini. Looking up the germline V gene yields CDR1 SGHNT and CDR2 YENEEA. The method was the immunoSEQ multiplex PCR assay. In most patients, genomic DNA was isolated using the Qiagen DNeasy Blood and Tissue Kit and sent frozen to Adaptive Biotechnologies for TCR sequencing. High-throughput TCR-beta CDR3 sequencing of genomic DNA from most patients was performed by Adaptive Biotechnologies. The original pipeline was this. Adaptive's ImmunoSEQ software was the source of the TCR sequencing data for 15 to 20 patients, while a few other patients were processed with MiXCR and VDJtools. CD4 versus CD8 sorting errors were corrected by removing sequences found in both subsets at a frequency ratio below 5:1. CDR3 nucleotide sequences shared between donor and recipient were removed because their origin could not be assigned. Alloreactive clones required at least 2-fold expansion over unstimulated cells and minimum CFSE-low frequency of 0.002% (template counts) or 0.001% (read counts). A clone was considered mappable if detected in the sequenced pre-transplant spleen, lymph node, or MLR CFSE-low populations of the donor or recipient. Cumulative frequency of alloreactive clones was calculated as a percentage of all sequences weighted by copy number. The clones in this table, taken by TCRdb from immuneACCESS, are in-frame only. Not every clone is retained; where verified, under half of the shortfall comes from an unresolved V gene, and the cause of the rest is unknown. The D gene and trimming were derived from the DNA, and the V and J assignments and clone size from that table. The sample table contains 85,000 to 100,000 clones; only one count was recorded for just under 95% of them. The ten biggest clones cover over 0.06% of the sample.

This sequence originates from a human donor who was the organ donor for an intestinal transplant. This material consisted of unstimulated CD8+ T cells sorted from spleen or lymph node cells, taken before transplant. The chain links TRBV11-3 with TRBJ1-2; no confident D gene assignment can be made. The sequenced DNA is TGTGCCAGCAGCACCGGGATCCACTATGGCTACACCTTC. Translated, this is CASSTGIHYGYTF. Full variable domain (CDR3 extended with the reference TRBV11-3 and TRBJ1-2 proteins): EAGVVQSPRYKIIEKKQPVAFWCNPISGHNTLYWYLQNLGQGPELLIRYENEEAVDDSQLPKDRFSAERLKGVDSTLKIQPAELGDSAVYLCASSTGIHYGYTFGSGTRLTVV.